This entry features one TCR beta chain sequence. Its antigen is not identified. This specimen comes from a study of OX40 agonist ivuxolimab in advanced cancers. General study points: There was clonal expansion of CD4+ and CD8+ blood T cells by week 6 at 0.1 to 3.0 mg/kg. In CD8+ T cells, expanded clones were on average more numerous than in CD4+.

The ends were cut back, 3 bases at V and 7 bases at J, with 15 bases in the middle. The germline gives CDR1 LGHNA, CDR2 YNFKEQ. The CDR3 length is 15 residues. TCRdb's copy holds only in-frame clones and misses some; the assay was immunoSEQ multiplex PCR. This sample has more than 60,000 clones, with roughly 85% found just once. Source: CD4+ or CD8+ T cells sorted from blood, taken in a trial of the OX40 agonist ivuxolimab. The clonotype originates from an adult with an advanced solid tumor such as melanoma, head and neck, liver or kidney cancer. The V call is TRBV4-2, the J call TRBJ1-4; tentatively, D is TRBD1 (5 bases). CDR3 bases: TGTGCCAGCAGCCAGGCCGCCGACAGCGGTGAAAAACTGTTTTTT. It encodes CASSQAADSGEKLFF.